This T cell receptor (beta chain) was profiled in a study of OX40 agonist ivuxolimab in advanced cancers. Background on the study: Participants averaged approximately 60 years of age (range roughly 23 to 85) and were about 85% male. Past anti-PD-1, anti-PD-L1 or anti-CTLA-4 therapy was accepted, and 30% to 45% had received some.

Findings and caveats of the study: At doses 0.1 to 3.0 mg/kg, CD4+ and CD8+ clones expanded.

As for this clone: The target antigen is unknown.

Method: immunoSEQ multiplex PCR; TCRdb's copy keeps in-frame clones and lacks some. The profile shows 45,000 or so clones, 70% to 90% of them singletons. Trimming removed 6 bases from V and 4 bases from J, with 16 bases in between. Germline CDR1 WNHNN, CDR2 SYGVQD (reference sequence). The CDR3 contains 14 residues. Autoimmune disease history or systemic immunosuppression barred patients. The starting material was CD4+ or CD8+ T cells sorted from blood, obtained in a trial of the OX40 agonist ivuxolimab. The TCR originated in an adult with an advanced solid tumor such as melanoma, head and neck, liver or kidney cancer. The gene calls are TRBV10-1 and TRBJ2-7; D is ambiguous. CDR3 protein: CASSPRSPAYEQYF. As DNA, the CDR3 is TGCGCCAGCAGCCCAAGGTCCCCAGCTTACGAGCAGTACTTC.